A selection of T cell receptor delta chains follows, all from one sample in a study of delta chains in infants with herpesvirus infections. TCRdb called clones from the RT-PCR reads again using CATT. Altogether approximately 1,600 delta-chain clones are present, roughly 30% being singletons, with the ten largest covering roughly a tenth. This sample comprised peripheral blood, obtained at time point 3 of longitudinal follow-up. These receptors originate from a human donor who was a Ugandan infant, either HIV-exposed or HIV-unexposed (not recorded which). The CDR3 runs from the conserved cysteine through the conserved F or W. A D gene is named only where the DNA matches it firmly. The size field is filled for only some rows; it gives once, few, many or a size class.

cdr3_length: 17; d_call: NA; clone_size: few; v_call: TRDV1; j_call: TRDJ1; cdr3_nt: TGTGCTCTCCGCTATTCCTACGCTACTGGGTCCACCGATAAACTCATCTTT; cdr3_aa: CALRYSYATGSTDKLIF
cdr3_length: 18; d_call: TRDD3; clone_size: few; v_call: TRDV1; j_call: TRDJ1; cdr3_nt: TGTGCTCTTGGGGAACTAGCCCCGGTGGGGGATAACGCCGATAAACTCATCTTT; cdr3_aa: CALGELAPVGDNADKLIF
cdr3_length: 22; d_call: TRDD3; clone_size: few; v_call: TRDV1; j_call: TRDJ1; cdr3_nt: TGTGCTCTTGGGGAACTTAGGGGGTTCGCGACTGGGGGGCCCAAGTACACCGATAAACTCATCTTT; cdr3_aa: CALGELRGFATGGPKYTDKLIF
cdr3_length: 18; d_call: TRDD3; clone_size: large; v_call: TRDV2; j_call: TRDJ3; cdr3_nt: TGTGCCTGTGACACGGGGGATTCCCGCTCCTGGGACACCCGACAGATGTTTTTC; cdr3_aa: CACDTGDSRSWDTRQMFF
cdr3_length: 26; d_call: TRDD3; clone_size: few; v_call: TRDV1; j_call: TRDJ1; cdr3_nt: TGTGCTCTTGGGGAAATGGGTCCTACTATCAGCCGTACTGGGGGGGTACGAGAGGGATACACCGATAAACTCATCTTT; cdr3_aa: CALGEMGPTISRTGGVREGYTDKLIF
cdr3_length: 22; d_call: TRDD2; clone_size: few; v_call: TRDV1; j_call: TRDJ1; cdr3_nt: TGTGCTCTTGGGGAACTGCCCCTCTCAACCAACCTTCCTGAGCTCCCCGTGTATGGACTCATCTTT; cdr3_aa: CALGELPLSTNLPELPVYGLIF
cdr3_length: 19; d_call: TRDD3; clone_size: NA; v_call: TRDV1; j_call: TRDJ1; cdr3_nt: TGTGCTCTTGGGGAAATACCACTTCCCCGTACTGGGGGATACTCTAAACTCATCTTT; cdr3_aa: CALGEIPLPRTGGYSKLIF
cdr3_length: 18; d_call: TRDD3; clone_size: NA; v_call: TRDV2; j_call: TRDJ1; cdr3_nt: TGTGCCTGTGACTCCTTACTGGGGGATACTACGTCCACCGATAAACTCATCTTT; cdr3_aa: CACDSLLGDTTSTDKLIF
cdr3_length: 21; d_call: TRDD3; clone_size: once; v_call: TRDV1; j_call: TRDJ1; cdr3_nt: TGTGCTCTTGGGGAACAGGCGAGGAGAAAAGTACTGGGGGAGAACACCGATAAACTCATCTTT; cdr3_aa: CALGEQARRKVLGENTDKLIF
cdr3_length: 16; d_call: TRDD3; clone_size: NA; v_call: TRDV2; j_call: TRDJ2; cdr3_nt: TGTGCCTGTGACACACTGGGGGATACTTTGACAGCACAACTCTTCTTT; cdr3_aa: CACDTLGDTLTAQLFF
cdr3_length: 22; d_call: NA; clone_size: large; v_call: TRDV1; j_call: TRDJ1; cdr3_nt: TGTGCTCTTGGGGAACATAAGGAGTGGCTCCTACAACCCCGGGAGAGGTCCGATAAACTCATCTTT; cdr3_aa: CALGEHKEWLLQPRERSDKLIF
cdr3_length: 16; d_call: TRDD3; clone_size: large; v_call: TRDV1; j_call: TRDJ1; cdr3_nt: TGTGCTCTTGGGATTACCCACTCTGGGGGGTTTGATAAACTCATCTTT; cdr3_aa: CALGITHSGGFDKLIF
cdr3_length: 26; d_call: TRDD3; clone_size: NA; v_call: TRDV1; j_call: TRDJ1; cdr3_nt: TGTGCTCTTGGGGCCCCCCACCCTACGGTCCTTCCGTACTGGGGGATACGCGTATTATTTCCCGATAAACTCATCTTT; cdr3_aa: CALGAPHPTVLPYWGIRVLFPDKLIF
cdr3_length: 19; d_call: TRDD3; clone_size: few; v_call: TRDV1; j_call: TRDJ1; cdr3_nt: TGTGCTCTTGGGGAAGGGATCCTTGGGGGATCCCCGTACACCGATAAACTCATCTTT; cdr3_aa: CALGEGILGGSPYTDKLIF
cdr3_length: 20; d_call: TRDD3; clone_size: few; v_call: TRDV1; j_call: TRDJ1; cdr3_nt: TGTGCTCTTGGGGAACCGGACCGATTGGCCTACTGGGGGGACACCGATAAACTCATCTTT; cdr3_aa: CALGEPDRLAYWGDTDKLIF
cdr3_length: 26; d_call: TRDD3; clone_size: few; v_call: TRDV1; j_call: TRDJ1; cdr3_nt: TGTGCTCTTGGCGGGTGGGCCTTCCCAGGGTTCTACTGGGGGATAGGGCCCCGGGGATACACCGATAAACTCATCTTT; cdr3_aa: CALGGWAFPGFYWGIGPRGYTDKLIF
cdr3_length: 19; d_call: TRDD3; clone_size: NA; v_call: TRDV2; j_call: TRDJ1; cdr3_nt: TGTGCCTGTGACGCTTTATCTCGTACTGGGGGATACGCCAGAGGGGGACTCATCTTT; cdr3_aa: CACDALSRTGGYARGGLIF
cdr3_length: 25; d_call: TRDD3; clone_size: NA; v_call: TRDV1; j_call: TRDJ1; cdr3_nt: TGTGCTCTTGGGGAACCTAACCCTCTCCCCCGCCCTACGACTGGGGGATGGGGGTACACCGATAAACTCATCTTT; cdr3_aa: CALGEPNPLPRPTTGGWGYTDKLIF
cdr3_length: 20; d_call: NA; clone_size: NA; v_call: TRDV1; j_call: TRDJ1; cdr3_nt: TGTGCTCTTGGGGAACTTTCTCAAACCCTAGTTGGGTCCTGGGGCGATAAACTCATCTTT; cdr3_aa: CALGELSQTLVGSWGDKLIF
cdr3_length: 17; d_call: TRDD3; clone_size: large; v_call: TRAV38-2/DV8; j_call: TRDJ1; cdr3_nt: TGTGCTTATAGGAGGTACACGTGGGGGATGTACACCGATAAACTCATCTTT; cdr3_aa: CAYRRYTWGMYTDKLIF